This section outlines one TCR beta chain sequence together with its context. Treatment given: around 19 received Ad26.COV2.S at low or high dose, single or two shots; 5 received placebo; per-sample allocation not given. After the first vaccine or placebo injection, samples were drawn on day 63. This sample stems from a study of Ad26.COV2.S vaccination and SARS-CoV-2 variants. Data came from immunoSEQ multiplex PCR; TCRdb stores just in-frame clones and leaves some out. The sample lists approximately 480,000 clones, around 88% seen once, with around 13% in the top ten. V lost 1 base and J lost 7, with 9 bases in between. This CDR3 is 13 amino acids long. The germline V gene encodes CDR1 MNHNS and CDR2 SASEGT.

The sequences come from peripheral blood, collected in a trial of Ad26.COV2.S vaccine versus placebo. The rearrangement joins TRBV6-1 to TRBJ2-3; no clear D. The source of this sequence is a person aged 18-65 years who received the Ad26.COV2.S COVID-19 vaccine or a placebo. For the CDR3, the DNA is TGTGCCAGCAGTGAAGTGGCGGTTAATACGCAGTATTTT. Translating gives CASSEVAVNTQYF.